Listed below are T cell receptor beta chains from one sample, sequenced in a study of blood T cell repertoires in COVID-19. Here immunoSEQ multiplex PCR was the method, and the copy in TCRdb shows in-frame clones only, minus some. Of 260,000 or so clones detected, around 82% appear once; the ten largest clones hold less than 4%. The specimen sequenced was PBMCs or T cells enriched from blood (not recorded which). The receptors were gathered from a middle-aged woman who had been exposed to COVID-19. The CDR3 runs from the conserved cysteine through the conserved F or W. D genes are given only for firm matches. Clone size, where shown, is once, few, many, or a class for clones that have expanded.

v_gene	d_gene	j_gene	abundance	CDR3aa	CDR3nt
TRBV19	-	TRBJ1-1	once	CASTLYGNTEAFF	TGTGCCAGTACCCTGTACGGGAACACTGAAGCTTTCTTT
TRBV21-1	-	TRBJ1-5	-	CASSKRQDNQPQHF	TGTGCCAGCAGCAAACGACAGGATAATCAGCCCCAGCATTTT
TRBV7-7	-	TRBJ1-5	-	CASSPGVDQPQHF	TGTGCTAGCAGCCCGGGGGTGGATCAGCCCCAGCATTTT
TRBV4-1	-	TRBJ1-1	-	CASSQAPDTEAFF	TGCGCCAGCAGCCAAGCTCCTGACACTGAAGCTTTCTTT
TRBV5-1	-	TRBJ1-5	-	CASSVQDSNQPQHF	TGCGCCAGCAGCGTACAGGACAGCAATCAGCCCCAGCATTTT
TRBV7-9	-	TRBJ1-5	-	CASSLGGGNQPQHF	TGTGCCAGCAGCTTAGGGGGGGGCAATCAGCCCCAGCATTTT
TRBV6-5	-	TRBJ1-2	once	CASSYRNNGHRGYTF	TGTGCCAGCAGTTACCGTAACAACGGACACCGCGGCTACACCTTC
TRBV6-1	-	TRBJ1-5	-	CASSDFGTNSNQPQHF	TGTGCCAGCAGTGACTTCGGGACAAATAGCAATCAGCCCCAGCATTTT
TRBV19	TRBD1	TRBJ1-1	-	CASSIADRGPLNTEAFF	TGTGCCAGTAGTATCGCAGACAGGGGGCCTTTGAACACTGAAGCTTTCTTT
TRBV19	TRBD1	TRBJ2-6	few	CASSNGQDPGRSGANVLTF	TGTGCCAGTAGTAATGGACAGGACCCCGGCAGGTCTGGGGCCAACGTCCTGACTTTC
TRBV6-5	TRBD2	TRBJ2-5	-	CASTIGGSQETQYF	TGTGCCAGCACCATCGGGGGGAGCCAAGAGACCCAGTACTTC
TRBV18	-	TRBJ1-4	-	CASSPGRELENEKLFF	TGTGCCAGCTCACCGGGGAGGGAACTGGAAAATGAAAAACTGTTTTTT
TRBV28	-	TRBJ2-7	few	CASSWHSSYEQYF	TGTGCCAGCAGTTGGCACAGCTCCTACGAGCAGTACTTC
TRBV5-1	TRBD1	TRBJ1-4	once	CASSTGTEGEKLFF	TGCGCCAGCAGCACCGGGACAGAAGGGGAAAAACTGTTTTTT
TRBV9	TRBD1	TRBJ1-1	-	CASSATDRGLSSAFF	TGTGCCAGCAGCGCAACTGACAGGGGACTCTCTTCGGCTTTCTTT
TRBV25-1	-	TRBJ2-1	-	CASSETYTGDEQFF	TGTGCCAGCAGTGAGACCTACACAGGTGATGAGCAGTTCTTC
TRBV7-3	-	TRBJ2-6	-	CASSLLGALGANVLTF	TGTGCCAGCAGCTTATTAGGGGCTTTGGGGGCCAACGTCCTGACTTTC
TRBV2	-	TRBJ2-5	-	CASSDNSQETQYF	TGTGCCAGCAGTGATAACAGCCAAGAGACCCAGTACTTC
TRBV14	TRBD2	TRBJ2-1	-	CASSLPGGYYNEQFF	TGTGCCAGCAGCCTGCCGGGGGGGTACTACAATGAGCAGTTCTTC
TRBV10-3	TRBD1	TRBJ2-7	-	CAISESSQGVYFLF	TGTGCCATCAGTGAGTCCTCGCAGGGGGTTTATTTCCTTTTC
TRBV6-6	-	TRBJ1-6	-	CASSSGGLNSPLHF	TGTGCCAGCAGTTCCGGGGGACTTAATTCACCCCTCCACTTT
TRBV12-5	TRBD2	TRBJ2-5	-	CASGLTSGGGETQYF	TGTGCTAGTGGTTTAACTAGCGGGGGGGGAGAGACCCAGTACTTC
TRBV28	TRBD2	TRBJ2-3	-	CASSFQSGGFADTQYF	TGTGCCAGCAGTTTTCAGAGCGGGGGGTTTGCAGATACGCAGTATTTT
TRBV29-1	-	TRBJ2-5	-	CSVAGGAQETQYF	TGCAGCGTTGCCGGCGGGGCTCAAGAGACCCAGTACTTC
TRBV6-5	-	TRBJ2-1	-	CASSYSRATEQFF	TGTGCCAGCAGTTACTCGAGGGCAACTGAGCAGTTCTTC
TRBV12-5	-	TRBJ1-2	-	CASGLVPQLGGYTF	TGTGCTAGTGGTTTGGTACCCCAACTCGGGGGCTACACCTTC
TRBV7-3	-	TRBJ1-3	-	CASSFITSGHRPPGNTIYF	TGTGCCAGCAGCTTCATTACCTCGGGACACCGGCCCCCTGGAAACACCATATATTTT
TRBV6-5	TRBD1	TRBJ1-2	-	CASSSKSGQGYGYTF	TGTGCCAGCAGTTCTAAATCGGGACAGGGGTATGGCTACACCTTC
TRBV19	TRBD1	TRBJ2-7	-	CASRTGAFSYEQYF	TGTGCCAGCCGGACAGGGGCTTTCTCCTACGAGCAGTACTTC
TRBV7-8	-	TRBJ1-2	once	CASSPRASRDYGYTF	TGTGCCAGCAGCCCCCGCGCATCTAGAGACTATGGCTACACCTTC
TRBV27	-	TRBJ2-5	-	CASPCGTQYF	TGTGCCAGCCCCTGCGGGACCCAGTACTTC
TRBV7-2	-	TRBJ1-3	-	CANLSARSGNTIYF	TGTGCCAACCTCAGCGCACGCTCTGGAAACACCATATATTTT
TRBV28	-	TRBJ2-2	-	CASSSDRGTGELFF	TGTGCCAGCAGTTCGGACAGAGGTACCGGGGAGCTGTTTTTT
TRBV29-1	TRBD1	TRBJ1-2	-	CSVVRTGGNYGYTF	TGCAGCGTTGTGAGGACAGGCGGCAACTATGGCTACACCTTC
TRBV25-1	TRBD1	TRBJ1-6	-	CASSEDRVYSPLHF	TGTGCCAGCAGTGAAGACAGGGTTTATTCACCCCTCCACTTT
TRBV19	TRBD1	TRBJ2-7	-	CASSGTGGAGEQYF	TGTGCCAGTAGTGGGACAGGGGGCGCGGGGGAGCAGTACTTC
TRBV19	TRBD1	TRBJ1-1	-	CASSWDRDTEAFF	TGTGCCAGTAGTTGGGACAGGGATACTGAAGCTTTCTTT
TRBV5-1	-	TRBJ1-1	-	CASSFTGLDTEAFF	TGCGCCAGCAGCTTCACAGGGCTAGACACTGAAGCTTTCTTT
TRBV18	-	TRBJ2-4	few	CASSTGLDRNIQYF	TGTGCCAGCTCAACCGGGCTGGACAGAAACATTCAGTACTTC
TRBV5-5	TRBD1	TRBJ1-2	-	CASGSGGVSTF	TGTGCCAGCGGATCAGGGGGCGTCTCCACCTTC
TRBV7-6	TRBD2	TRBJ2-5	-	CASSSRVAGGPRVETQYF	TGTGCCAGCAGCTCTCGGGTAGCGGGGGGCCCAAGGGTGGAGACCCAGTACTTC
TRBV28	TRBD1	TRBJ1-5	-	CASSFPDRYQPQHF	TGTGCCAGCAGTTTCCCGGACAGGTATCAGCCCCAGCATTTT
TRBV28	-	TRBJ2-4	once	CASSFRWIQYF	TGTGCCAGCAGTTTTCGGTGGATTCAGTACTTC
TRBV7-8	-	TRBJ1-1	-	CASSSDSALTEAFF	TGTGCCAGCAGCTCGGACAGCGCCCTCACTGAAGCTTTCTTT
TRBV18	-	TRBJ1-5	-	CASSTGNQPQHF	TGTGCCAGCTCTACAGGGAATCAGCCCCAGCATTTT
TRBV6-5	-	TRBJ2-3	-	CASDSGSGGDTQYF	TGTGCCTCAGATTCGGGTTCCGGCGGAGATACGCAGTATTTT
TRBV19	-	TRBJ1-2	-	CASSIDQRTDYYGYTF	TGTGCCAGTAGTATAGATCAAAGGACAGACTACTATGGCTACACCTTC
TRBV2	TRBD1	TRBJ1-2	few	CASSDGYRGDGYTF	TGTGCCAGCAGTGATGGTTACAGGGGAGACGGCTACACCTTC
TRBV23-1	TRBD2	TRBJ2-2	-	CASSPWGTSGHNGDTGELFF	TGCGCCAGCAGTCCCTGGGGGACTAGCGGCCACAACGGTGACACCGGGGAGCTGTTTTTT
TRBV7-2	-	TRBJ1-3	few	CASSRGLSGNTIYF	TGTGCCAGCAGTAGGGGCCTCTCTGGAAACACCATATATTTT
TRBV25-1	-	TRBJ1-3	few	CASSYTGTIYF	TGTGCCAGCAGTTATACGGGAACCATATATTTT
TRBV5-1	-	TRBJ1-2	-	CASSPNPTENYGYTF	TGCGCCAGCAGCCCCAACCCGACTGAGAACTATGGCTACACCTTC
TRBV2	-	TRBJ1-4	once	CASSVVRGEEKLFF	TGTGCCAGCAGTGTAGTCAGGGGAGAGGAAAAACTGTTTTTT
TRBV19	TRBD1	TRBJ2-1	-	CASKREGANNEQFF	TGTGCCAGCAAACGAGAGGGGGCGAACAATGAGCAGTTCTTC
TRBV24-1	-	TRBJ1-1	-	CATKSSPGTEAFF	TGTGCCACCAAGAGTTCCCCGGGCACTGAAGCTTTCTTT
TRBV7-9	-	TRBJ1-5	-	CASSLAAQPQHF	TGTGCCAGCAGCTTAGCAGCACAGCCCCAGCATTTT
TRBV2	TRBD2	TRBJ2-5	-	CASSERTSGGAAQYF	TGTGCCAGCAGTGAACGGACTAGCGGGGGAGCGGCCCAGTACTTC
TRBV27	TRBD1	TRBJ1-2	once	CASGQGASYGYTF	TGTGCCAGCGGACAGGGGGCGAGCTATGGCTACACCTTC
TRBV7-3	TRBD1	TRBJ1-2	few	CASSPGQVYGYTF	TGTGCCAGCAGCCCTGGACAGGTCTATGGCTACACCTTC